This TCR beta chain appears in the sequencing data of a study of radiation and T cells in renal cell carcinoma. V trimming: 7 bases; J trimming: 5 bases; junction bases outside the gene matches: 7. The length of the CDR3 is 13 residues. Germline V gene lookup returns CDR1 MDHEN and CDR2 SYDVKM. Repertoires were generated with immunoSEQ multiplex PCR, while TCRdb's copy carries only in-frame clones and drops some. The profile shows approximately 150,000 clones, roughly 80% of them singletons. Time point meaning: baseline pretreatment blood. Sample treatment: 15 Gy SBRT to primary tumor, nephrectomy 4 weeks later. The tumor was a clear cell renal cell carcinoma.

The clonotype was recovered from a woman aged 45 to 65 with renal cell carcinoma. The source was blood, collected from a patient whose treatment included radiotherapy and nephrectomy. This chain connects TRBV28 to TRBJ1-2; 7 bases map to TRBD1. CDR3 region: CASIPAGQYGYTF. CDR3 in DNA: TGTGCCAGCATCCCTGCGGGACAGTATGGCTACACCTTC.